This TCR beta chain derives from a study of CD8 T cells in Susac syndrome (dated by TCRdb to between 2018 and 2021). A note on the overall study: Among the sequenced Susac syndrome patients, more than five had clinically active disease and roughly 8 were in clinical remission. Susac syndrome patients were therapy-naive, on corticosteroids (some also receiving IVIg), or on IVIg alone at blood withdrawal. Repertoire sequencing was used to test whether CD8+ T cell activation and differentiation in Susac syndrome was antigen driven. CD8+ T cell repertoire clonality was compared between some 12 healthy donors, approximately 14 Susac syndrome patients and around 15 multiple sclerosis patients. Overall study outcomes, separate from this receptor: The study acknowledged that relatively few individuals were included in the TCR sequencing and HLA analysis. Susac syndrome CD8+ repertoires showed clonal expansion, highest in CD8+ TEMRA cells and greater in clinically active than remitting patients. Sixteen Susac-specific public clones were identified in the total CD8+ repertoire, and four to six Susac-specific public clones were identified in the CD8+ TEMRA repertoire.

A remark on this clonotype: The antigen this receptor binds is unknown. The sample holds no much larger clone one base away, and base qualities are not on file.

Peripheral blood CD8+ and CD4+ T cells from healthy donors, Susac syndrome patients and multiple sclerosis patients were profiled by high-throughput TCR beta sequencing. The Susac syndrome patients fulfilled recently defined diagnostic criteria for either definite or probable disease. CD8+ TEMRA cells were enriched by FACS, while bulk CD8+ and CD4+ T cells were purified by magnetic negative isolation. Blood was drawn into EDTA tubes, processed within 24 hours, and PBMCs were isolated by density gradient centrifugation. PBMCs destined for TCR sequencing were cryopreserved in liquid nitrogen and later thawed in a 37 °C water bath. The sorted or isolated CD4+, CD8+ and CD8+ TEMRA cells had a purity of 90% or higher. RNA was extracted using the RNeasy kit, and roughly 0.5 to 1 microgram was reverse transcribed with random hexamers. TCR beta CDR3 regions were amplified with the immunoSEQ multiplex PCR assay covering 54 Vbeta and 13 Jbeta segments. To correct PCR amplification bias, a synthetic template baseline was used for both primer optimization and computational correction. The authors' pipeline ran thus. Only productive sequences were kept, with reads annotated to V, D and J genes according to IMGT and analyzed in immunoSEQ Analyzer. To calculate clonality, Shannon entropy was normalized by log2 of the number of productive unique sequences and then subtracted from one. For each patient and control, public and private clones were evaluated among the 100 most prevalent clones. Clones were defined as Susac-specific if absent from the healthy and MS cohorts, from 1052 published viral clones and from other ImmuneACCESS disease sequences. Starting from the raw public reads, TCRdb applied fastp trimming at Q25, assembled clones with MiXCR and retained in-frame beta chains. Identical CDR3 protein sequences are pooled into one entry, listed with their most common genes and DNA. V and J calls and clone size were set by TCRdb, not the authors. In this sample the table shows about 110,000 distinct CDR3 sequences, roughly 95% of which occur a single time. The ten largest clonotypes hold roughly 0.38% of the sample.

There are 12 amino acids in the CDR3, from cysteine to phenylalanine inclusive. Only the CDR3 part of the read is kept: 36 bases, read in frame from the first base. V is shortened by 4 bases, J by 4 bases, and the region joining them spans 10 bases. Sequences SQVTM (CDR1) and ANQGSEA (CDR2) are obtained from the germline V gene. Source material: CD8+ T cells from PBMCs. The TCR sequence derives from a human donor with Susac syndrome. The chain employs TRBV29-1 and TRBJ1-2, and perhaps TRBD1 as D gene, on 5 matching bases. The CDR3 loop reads CSVAVGLYGYTF. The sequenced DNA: TGCAGCGTTGCTGTGGGGCTCTATGGCTACACCTTC.